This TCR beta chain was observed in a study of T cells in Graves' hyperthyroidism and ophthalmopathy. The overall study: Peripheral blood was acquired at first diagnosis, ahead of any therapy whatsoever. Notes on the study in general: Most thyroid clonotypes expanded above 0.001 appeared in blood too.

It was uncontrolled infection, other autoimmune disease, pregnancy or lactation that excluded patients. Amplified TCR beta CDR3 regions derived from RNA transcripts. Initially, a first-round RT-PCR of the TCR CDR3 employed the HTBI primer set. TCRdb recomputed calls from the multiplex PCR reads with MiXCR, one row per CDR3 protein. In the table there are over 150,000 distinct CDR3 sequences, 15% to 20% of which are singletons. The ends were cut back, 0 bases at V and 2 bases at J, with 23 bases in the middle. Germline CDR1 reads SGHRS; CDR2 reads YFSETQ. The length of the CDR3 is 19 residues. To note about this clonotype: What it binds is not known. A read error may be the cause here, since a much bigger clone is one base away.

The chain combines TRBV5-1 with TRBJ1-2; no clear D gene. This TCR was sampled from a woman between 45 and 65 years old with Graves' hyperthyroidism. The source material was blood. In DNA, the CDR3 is TGCGCCAGCAGCTTGGAATCCAGGCTGTCGGACCCTTTCAACTATGGCTACACCTTC. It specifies CASSLESRLSDPFNYGYTF.